Listed here are 19 T cell receptor beta chains from one sample, sequenced in a study of cytomegalovirus exposure and HLA in healthy donors. Both 60 Vbeta primers and 13 Jbeta primers went into the PCR. Using immunoSEQ multiplex PCR, the repertoire was profiled, and TCRdb retains in-frame clones only, with some absent. The sample lists approximately 89,000 clones, 76% occurring once. The sequenced sample was PBMCs. The receptors were gathered from a male donor in good health and CMV-seronegative.

This clone was detected once. The rearrangement links TRBV5-6 to TRBJ1-1; weak D call: TRBD1 (5 bases). The CDR3 contains 15 residues. The V gene's germline CDR1 is SGHDT and CDR2 YYEEEE. The ends were cut back, 4 bases at V and 0 bases at J, with 13 bases in the middle. DNA of the CDR3: TGTGCCAGCAGCCGCCGGGGGGGAGTGAACACTGAAGCTTTCTTT. Translation: CASSRRGGVNTEAFF.

V and J are TRBV19 and TRBJ2-1; D perhaps matches TRBD2 (5 bases). The ends were cut back, 7 bases at V and 3 bases at J, with 10 bases in the middle. Germline values: CDR1 LNHDA, CDR2 SQIVND (reference sequence). This CDR3 has 13 residues. CDR3 sequence: CASIRDGYNEQFF. CDR3 DNA: TGTGCCAGTATCCGGGATGGCTACAATGAGCAGTTCTTC.

The chain carries TRBV11-3 and TRBJ2-1; the match to TRBD2 covers 8 bases. Looked up from germline, CDR1 is SGHNT and CDR2 is YENEEA. The CDR3 length is 14 residues. The junction had 5 bases not matched to a gene; V was cut back by 6 bases and J by 4 bases. The chain's CDR3 is CASSIERGYNEQFF. For the CDR3, the DNA is TGTGCCAGCAGTATCGAGCGGGGGTACAATGAGCAGTTCTTC.

This clone was counted a single time. V usage is TRBV5-6 and J usage is TRBJ1-2, with D hard to call. Germline V CDR1 and CDR2: SGHDT, YYEEEE. Trimming shortened V by 4 bases and J by 7 bases, and 17 bases separated the two germline ends. The CDR3 runs 14 residues. The DNA for the CDR3 is TGTGCCAGCAGCCTTCCTCCAGCCGGGAGTGGCTACACCTTC. It yields the protein CASSLPPAGSGYTF.

The chain couples TRBV19 to TRBJ1-5, with 12 positions matching TRBD1. CDR1 and CDR2 from the germline V gene are LNHDA and SQIVND (reference sequence). CDR3 length equals 16 residues. V dropped 7 bases and J dropped 6; count of bases not matched to a gene: 10. This CDR3 reads CASIAPGQGARQPQHF. The CDR3 coding sequence is TGTGCCAGTATTGCTCCGGGACAGGGGGCGCGTCAGCCCCAGCATTTT.

The rearrangement joins TRBV2 to TRBJ1-6; no clear D. Germline CDR1 SNHLY, CDR2 FYNNEI. Trimming stripped 2 bases from V and 8 bases from J, with 13 bases between. The CDR3 is 15 residues long. CDR3 region: CASSELEGTHSPLHF. DNA for the CDR3: TGTGCCAGCAGTGAACTAGAAGGAACTCATTCACCCCTCCACTTT.

This clone was found once. The chain recombines TRBV29-1 with TRBJ1-1; maybe TRBD1 (6 bases). Looked up from germline, CDR1 is SQVTM and CDR2 is ANQGSEA. This CDR3 region has 12 residues. Trimming took off 1 base at V and 11 bases at J, with 14 bases between the two ends. The CDR3 loop reads CSVEVQEGGAFF. The CDR3 DNA follows: TGCAGCGTTGAAGTTCAAGAGGGGGGGGCTTTCTTT.

The chain recombines TRBV7-2 with TRBJ2-1; 10 nucleotides match TRBD2. The CDR3 is 16 residues long. The V gene end was trimmed by 1 base and the J gene end by 10 bases; junction bases not matched to a gene: 10. In germline, CDR1 is SGHTA, CDR2 FQGNSA. This chain's CDR3 is CASSLDASGRGREQFF. CDR3 sequence (DNA): TGTGCCAGCAGCTTAGACGCTAGCGGGAGAGGGAGAGAGCAGTTCTTC.

V usage is TRBV5-6 and J usage is TRBJ2-5, with D unclear. The DNA end favors TRBJ2-7, so the J call may be wrong. From germline, CDR1 is SGHDT and CDR2 YYEEEE. CDR3 size: 15 residues. The CDR3 region has the DNA TGTGCCAGCAGTCTGCTCGAGCCTACCCTCTACGAGCAGTACTTC. Its protein is CASSLLEPTLYEQYF.

The J gene is TRBJ1-1, the V gene TRBV2; D gene ambiguous. V was pared by 6 bases and J by 1 base, with 15 bases between. This CDR3 has 15 amino acids. Germline V gene lookup returns CDR1 SNHLY and CDR2 FYNNEI. CDR3 DNA sequence: TGTGCCAGCAGAGCCCCTCGCCTTCGGAACACTGAAGCTTTCTTT. As protein: CASRAPRLRNTEAFF. Looking up the rest from reference TRBV2 and TRBJ1-1 gives the full variable domain: EPEVTQTPSHQVTQMGQEVILRCVPISNHLYFYWYRQILGQKVEFLVSFYNNEISEKSEIFDDQFSVERPDGSNFTLKIRSTKLEDSAMYFCASRAPRLRNTEAFFGQGTRLTVV.

The chain is built from TRBV4-3 and TRBJ2-5, with D perhaps TRBD1 (6 bases). CDR1 is LGHNA, CDR2 YSLEER, per germline. The V end lost 1 base, the J end lost 11 bases, and 14 bases lay between the germline ends. CDR3 length: 13 residues. This chain's CDR3 is CASSQGDRLEQYF. The CDR3 bases are TGCGCCAGCAGCCAAGGAGACAGGCTGGAGCAGTACTTC.

The genes are TRBV7-9 and TRBJ2-2, with D possibly TRBD2 on 5 matching bases. Germline V gene data show CDR1 as SEHNR and CDR2 as FQNEAQ (reference sequence). The CDR3 contains 16 residues. Trimming shortened V by 3 bases and J by 4 bases, and 15 bases separated the two germline ends. CDR3 in amino acids: CASSFQSGVGTGELFF. CDR3 DNA sequence: TGTGCCAGCAGCTTTCAATCCGGGGTGGGCACCGGGGAGCTGTTTTTT.

The chain has TRBV11-2 and TRBJ2-1; TRBD2 is a possible D gene (5 bases). V was cut by 0 bases and J by 7 bases, with 13 bases left in between. The CDR3 loop spans 15 amino acids. CDR1 is SGHAT and CDR2 is FQNNGV in the germline V gene. The CDR3 reads CASSLDRGPGNEQFF. The CDR3 DNA sequence: TGTGCCAGCAGCTTAGATCGCGGGCCGGGAAATGAGCAGTTCTTC.

In this sample, this clone turned up once. The chain carries TRBV7-3 and TRBJ1-6; weak D call: TRBD1 (5 bases). The V gene's germline CDR1 is SGHTA and CDR2 FQGTGA. The CDR3 is made up of 13 amino acids. The ends were cut back, 2 bases at V and 7 bases at J, with 6 bases in the middle. The DNA of the CDR3 is TGTGCCAGCAGCTTAGACAGAAATTCACCCCTCCACTTT. This gives the protein CASSLDRNSPLHF.

The chain links TRBV27 to TRBJ1-4; no firm D call. The germline V and J ends were trimmed by 2 bases and 4 bases, with 8 bases remaining between them. Germline V CDR1 and CDR2: MNHEY, SMNVEV (reference sequence). The CDR3 is made up of 14 amino acids. The CDR3 is CASSLGRYNEKLFF. For the CDR3, the DNA is TGTGCCAGCAGTTTAGGCAGATATAATGAAAAACTGTTTTTT. The entire variable domain, with the rest obtained from reference TRBV27 and TRBJ1-4, is as follows: EAQVTQNPRYLITVTGKKLTVTCSQNMNHEYMSWYRQDPGLGLRQIYYSMNVEVTDKGDVPEGYKVSRKEKRNFPLILESPSPNQTSLYFCASSLGRYNEKLFFGSGTQLSVL.

The J gene is TRBJ2-7, the V gene TRBV11-2; D possibly corresponds to TRBD1 (6 bases). The CDR3 has 14 residues. The V and J ends lost 1 base and 5 bases respectively, with 12 bases between them. Germline V gene data show CDR1 as SGHAT and CDR2 as FQNNGV. CDR3 sequence reads: CASSLAPTGNEQYF. In DNA, the CDR3 is TGTGCCAGCAGCTTAGCCCCAACAGGGAACGAGCAGTACTTC.

The chain has TRBV5-1 and TRBJ1-4; 9 bases are a match to TRBD1. Germline CDR1 SGHRS, CDR2 YFSETQ. V was pared by 3 bases and J by 7 bases, with 7 bases of the junction left unmatched. The CDR3 consists of 15 residues. The CDR3 region has the DNA TGCGCCAGCAGCTCTACAGGGGGCGCGGGTGAAAAACTGTTTTTT. Translated, it gives CASSSTGGAGEKLFF. Complete variable domain (other parts from reference TRBV5-1 and TRBJ1-4): KAGVTQTPRYLIKTRGQQVTLSCSPISGHRSVSWYQQTPGQGLQFLFEYFSETQRNKGNFPGRFSGRQFSNSRSEMNVSTLELGDSALYLCASSSTGGAGEKLFFGSGTQLSVL.

The rearrangement links TRBV19 to TRBJ1-1; D unclear. V was pared by 3 bases and J by 1 base, with 6 bases between. Germline V gene sequence: CDR1 LNHDA, CDR2 SQIVND (reference sequence). This CDR3 spans 13 amino acids. CDR3 DNA sequence: TGTGCCAGTAGTATTTCCAAGAACACTGAAGCTTTCTTT. Amino acid sequence: CASSISKNTEAFF.

CDR3 coding DNA: TGTGCCAGTAGTTGGGACAGCCTCAACACTGAAGCTTTCTTT. Amino acids: CASSWDSLNTEAFF. The chain employs TRBV19 and TRBJ1-1, with 7 bases that match TRBD1. Germline values: CDR1 LNHDA, CDR2 SQIVND (reference sequence). The CDR3 runs 14 residues. The junction had 5 bases not matched to a gene; V was cut back by 5 bases and J by 2 bases.